A single sample gave rise to the 26 T cell receptor beta chains below, sequenced in a study of T cell responses to AZD1222 COVID-19 vaccine. The repertoire was sequenced with immunoSEQ multiplex PCR; TCRdb's copy has only in-frame clones and lacks some. The repertoire holds 100,000 to 150,000 clones, around 92% seen once, with 14% in the top ten. The sequencing here drew on peripheral blood, taken on day 0 of AZD1222 vaccination. The receptors derive from an adult in good health.

The chain joins TRBV19 to TRBJ1-5; 8 bases align to TRBD1. Germline CDR1 reads LNHDA; CDR2 reads SQIVND (reference sequence). J lost 0 bases, V lost 10 bases, and 11 bases had no gene match. This CDR3 has 16 amino acids. In nucleotides, the CDR3 is TGTGCCACCGGAGACAGGGGACCATATAGCAATCAGCCCCAGCATTTT. Protein sequence: CATGDRGPYSNQPQHF.

This rearrangement joins TRBV7-2 to TRBJ1-5, with 9 bases aligning to TRBD1. Germline CDR1 SGHTA, CDR2 FQGNSA. The CDR3 length is 14 residues. The ends lost 4 bases at V and 7 bases at J; junction bases unmatched: 5. The CDR3: CASSSDRGRQPQHF. The DNA for the CDR3 is TGTGCCAGCAGCTCCGACAGGGGGAGGCAGCCCCAGCATTTT.

V usage is TRBV6-5 and J usage is TRBJ1-1; 7 bases match TRBD1. This CDR3 region has 15 residues. V lost 6 bases to trimming and J lost 6 bases; unmatched junction nucleotides: 13. Germline values: CDR1 MNHEY, CDR2 SVGAGI. The chain's CDR3 is CASSRTGTVVAEAFF. The CDR3 region has the DNA TGTGCCAGCAGCCGGACAGGAACAGTTGTCGCTGAAGCTTTCTTT.

The chain combines TRBV5-5 with TRBJ1-2, with 9 bases matching TRBD1. This CDR3 comprises 18 residues. CDR1 is SGHKS and CDR2 is YYEKEE in the germline V gene (reference sequence). V lost 3 bases to trimming and J lost 0 bases; unmatched junction nucleotides: 12. The CDR3 nucleotides are TGTGCCAGCAGCTATGGGCTAGGGACAGGGATCCCTAACTATGGCTACACCTTC. It encodes CASSYGLGTGIPNYGYTF.

The CDR3 spells CASSSGQAETQYF. The CDR3 region has the DNA TGTGCCAGCAGCTCCGGTCAGGCGGAGACCCAGTACTTC. J is TRBJ2-5 and V is TRBV7-7; no firm D call. V dropped 4 bases and J dropped 5 bases, with 11 bases sitting between them. Germline V CDR1 and CDR2: SSHAT, FNYEAQ (reference sequence). CDR3 length: 13 amino acids.

The chain uses TRBV30 and TRBJ1-1; D unclear. CDR3 length: 14 amino acids. V dropped 0 bases and J dropped 1 base, with 9 bases sitting between them. Germline V CDR1 and CDR2: GTSNPN, SVGIG (reference sequence). The CDR3 DNA reads as TGTGCCTGGAGTGTAGGAGTAACGAACACTGAAGCTTTCTTT. It encodes CAWSVGVTNTEAFF.

This chain uses TRBV7-8 with TRBJ1-2; TRBD1 matches at 7 bases. Trimming cost V 2 bases and J 5 bases; bases outside gene matches: 8. The CDR3 loop spans 15 amino acids. Germline loops: CDR1 SGHVS, CDR2 FQNEAQ. This CDR3 is CASSLSGTVDYGYTF. The CDR3 nucleotides read TGTGCCAGCAGCTTATCCGGGACAGTGGATTATGGCTACACCTTC.

CDR3 sequence: CASSAYLDSIADEQFF. DNA of the CDR3: TGTGCCAGCAGTGCCTATCTTGACTCGATTGCCGATGAGCAGTTCTTC. The V gene is TRBV9, the J gene TRBJ2-1; D gene unclear. V was shortened by 5 bases and J by 8 bases, with 23 bases between the two germline ends. Germline CDR1 is SGDLS and CDR2 is YYNGEE. The CDR3 spans 16 residues. The full variable domain, rest sourced from reference TRBV9 and TRBJ2-1, is DSGVTQTPKHLITATGQRVTLRCSPRSGDLSVYWYQQSLDQGLQFLIQYYNGEERAKGNILERFSAQQFPDLHSELNLSSLELGDSALYFCASSAYLDSIADEQFFGPGTRLTVL.

This chain uses TRBV5-8 with TRBJ1-1; 8 bases map to TRBD1. The CDR3 is made up of 15 amino acids. V shed 4 bases, J shed 1 base, and the junction held 6 bases outside the gene matches. Germline CDR1 reads SGHTS; CDR2 reads YDEGEE. This CDR3 reads CASSLTGTGNTEAFF. The CDR3 DNA follows: TGTGCCAGCAGCCTGACCGGGACAGGGAACACTGAAGCTTTCTTT.

The rearrangement joins TRBV12-3 or TRBV12-4 to TRBJ1-1; 7 bases line up with TRBD1. The CDR3 spans 13 residues. V trimming: 5 bases; J trimming: 5 bases; junction bases outside the gene matches: 5. Here the CDR3 DNA reads TGTGCCAGCAGTGATACAGGGGTTACTGAAGCTTTCTTT. Its translation: CASSDTGVTEAFF.

This clone was counted a single time. The rearrangement joins TRBV6-2 or TRBV6-3 to TRBJ2-3; TRBD2 matches at 12 bases. V dropped 5 bases and J dropped 5; count of bases not matched to a gene: 2. Germline V gene sequence: CDR1 MNHEY, CDR2 SVGEGT. CDR3 length: 14 amino acids. CDR3 sequence: CASSPGLAGDTQYF. The CDR3 DNA follows: TGTGCCAGCAGTCCGGGACTAGCGGGAGATACGCAGTATTTT.

The chain joins TRBV7-2 to TRBJ2-5, with D maybe TRBD2 (6 bases). The CDR3 runs to 13 residues. V dropped 1 base and J dropped 7 bases, with 10 bases sitting between them. Germline V CDR1 and CDR2: SGHTA, FQGNSA. CDR3 nucleotide sequence: TGTGCCAGCAGCTTAGAGCCGCGGGGGACCCAGTACTTC. This encodes CASSLEPRGTQYF.

The J gene is TRBJ2-1, the V gene TRBV6-5; the D gene is possibly TRBD2 (6 bases). Looked up from germline, CDR1 is MNHEY and CDR2 is SVGAGI. This CDR3 contains 14 residues. CDR3: CVISRGRTYNEQFF. The CDR3 DNA reads TGTGTCATTAGTAGAGGGAGGACCTACAATGAGCAGTTCTTC.

This chain joins TRBV28 and TRBJ1-1; 7 bases are a match to TRBD1. Looked up from germline, CDR1 is MDHEN and CDR2 is SYDVKM. The J segment lost 3 bases and the V segment lost 6 bases, leaving 10 bases of the junction unmatched. CDR3 length equals 15 residues. CDR3 amino acids: CASSLYGDRDTEAFF. The CDR3 nucleotides read TGTGCCAGCAGCCTCTACGGGGACAGAGACACTGAAGCTTTCTTT. The complete variable domain, with remaining parts taken from reference TRBV28 and TRBJ1-1, reads DVKVTQSSRYLVKRTGEKVFLECVQDMDHENMFWYRQDPGLGLRLIYFSYDVKMKEKGDIPEGYSVSREKKERFSLILESASTNQTSMYLCASSLYGDRDTEAFFGQGTRLTVV.

The genes are TRBV9 and TRBJ2-7, with TRBD2 as a possible D gene (6 bases). CDR1 SGDLS and CDR2 YYNGEE come from the germline V gene. Trimming took 6 bases from V and 7 from J, leaving 14 bases between them. The length of the CDR3 is 12 residues. CDR3 sequence: CASNKGLLEQYF. The CDR3 DNA is TGTGCCAGCAACAAGGGACTCTTGGAGCAGTACTTC.

The gene calls are TRBV19 and TRBJ1-1; TRBD1 matches at 7 bases. Germline loops: CDR1 LNHDA, CDR2 SQIVND (reference sequence). V trimming: 5 bases; J trimming: 1 base; junction bases outside the gene matches: 16. There are 18 residues in the CDR3. In DNA form, the CDR3 reads TGTGCCAGTAGTCACGCTCCGGGACAGCGCTCATGGAACACTGAAGCTTTCTTT. Its protein product is CASSHAPGQRSWNTEAFF.

The chain carries TRBV5-1 and TRBJ2-1; tentative D call: TRBD1 (6 bases). Germline V gives CDR1 SGHRS, CDR2 YFSETQ. This CDR3 is 14 amino acids long. The V end was cut by 0 bases, the J end by 8 bases, with 12 bases between. The CDR3 spells CASSLEGDIDEQFF. CDR3 bases: TGCGCCAGCAGCTTGGAGGGGGATATCGATGAGCAGTTCTTC.

The chain combines TRBV21-1 with TRBJ2-1. TRBV21-1 has pseudogene status. This CDR3 is built from 14 residues. The chain's CDR3 is CASSKGVGDNEQFF. The DNA for the CDR3 is TGTGCCAGCAGCAAAGGTGTTGGGGATAATGAGCAGTTCTTC.

The V and J genes are TRBV19 and TRBJ1-3, with D unresolved. CDR1 and CDR2 (germline): LNHDA, SQIVND (reference sequence). The CDR3 consists of 15 residues. V dropped 8 bases and J dropped 0 bases, with 14 bases sitting between them. The DNA for the CDR3 is TGTGCCAGTCATTCTGCCGGCCTCTCTGGAAACACCATATATTTT. Translating it yields CASHSAGLSGNTIYF.

The gene calls are TRBV6-2 or TRBV6-3 and TRBJ1-1; D is undetermined. V was cut by 2 bases and J by 6 bases, with 7 bases left in between. The CDR3 extends over 12 amino acids. Looked up from germline, CDR1 is MNHEY and CDR2 is SVGEGT. The CDR3 region is CASSYGRPEAFF. DNA for the CDR3: TGTGCCAGCAGTTACGGCCGGCCTGAAGCTTTCTTT.

The chain couples TRBV19 to TRBJ2-1; 13 bases align to TRBD2. The CDR3 runs to 17 residues. Germline V lookup: CDR1 LNHDA, CDR2 SQIVND (reference sequence). The ends lost 1 base at V and 8 bases at J; junction bases unmatched: 8. CDR3 bases: TGTGCCAGTAGTATAGGGCCGCCGGGACTAGCGGGATATGAGCAGTTCTTC. Its protein is CASSIGPPGLAGYEQFF.

The V gene is TRBV6-1, the J gene TRBJ1-2; the D gene is possibly TRBD1 (5 bases). V lost 6 bases to trimming and J lost 7 bases, with 12 bases between them. The germline gives CDR1 MNHNS, CDR2 SASEGT. This CDR3 contains 12 residues. The CDR3 is CASRNQGAGYTF. CDR3 coding DNA: TGTGCCAGCAGAAACCAGGGTGCTGGCTACACCTTC.

This clone was seen just once. The J gene is TRBJ1-1, the V gene TRBV11-3; TRBD1 might be the D (5 bases). There are 14 residues in the CDR3. From germline, CDR1 is SGHNT and CDR2 YENEEA. V was trimmed by 4 bases and J by 5 bases, leaving 14 bases between them. The CDR3 coding sequence is TGTGCCAGCAGCTCCGGCGGCTGGGGGACTGAAGCTTTCTTT. Amino acids: CASSSGGWGTEAFF.

The chain is built from TRBV6-2 or TRBV6-3 and TRBJ2-5; D gene ambiguous. Between the trimmed V and J ends, which lost 2 bases and 7 bases, there was a span of 14 bases. Germline V lookup: CDR1 MNHEY, CDR2 SVGEGT. This CDR3 has 14 amino acids. The CDR3: CASSYVQVLGTQYF. The CDR3 coding sequence is TGTGCCAGCAGTTACGTCCAGGTTTTGGGGACCCAGTACTTC.

The V call is TRBV15, the J call TRBJ1-3, with 7 bases lining up with TRBD1. With V trimmed by 3 bases and J by 6 bases, 8 bases remained unmatched. CDR3 length: 15 amino acids. Germline assignment: CDR1 LNHNV and CDR2 YYDKDF (reference sequence). The DNA of the CDR3 is TGTGCCACCAGCAGCTTCCCAGGGGGGATAAACACCATATATTTT. Amino acids: CATSSFPGGINTIYF.

J is TRBJ1-1 and V is TRBV6-5; 9 positions agree with TRBD1. This CDR3 is 16 amino acids long. J gave up 5 bases and V 4 bases, and 11 bases lay outside the gene matches. Germline V gives CDR1 MNHEY, CDR2 SVGAGI. The CDR3 loop reads CASSSNRGLRRTEAFF. The CDR3 nucleotides read TGTGCCAGCAGTTCCAACAGGGGGCTCAGAAGGACTGAAGCTTTCTTT.